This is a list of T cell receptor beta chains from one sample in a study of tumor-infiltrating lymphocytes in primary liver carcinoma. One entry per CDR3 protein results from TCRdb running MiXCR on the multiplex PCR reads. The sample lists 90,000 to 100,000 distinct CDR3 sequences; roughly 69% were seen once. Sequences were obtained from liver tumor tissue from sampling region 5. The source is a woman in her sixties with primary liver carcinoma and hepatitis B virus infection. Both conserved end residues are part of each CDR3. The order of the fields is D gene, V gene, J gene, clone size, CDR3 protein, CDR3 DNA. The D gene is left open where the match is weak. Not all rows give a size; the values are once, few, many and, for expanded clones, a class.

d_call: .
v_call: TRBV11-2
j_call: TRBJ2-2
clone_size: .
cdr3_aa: CASSSSTRGGGELFF
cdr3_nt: TGTGCCAGTAGCTCCTCGACAAGGGGGGGCGGGGAACTGTTTTTT

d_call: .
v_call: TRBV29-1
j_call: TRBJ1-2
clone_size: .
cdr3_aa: CSVEEEGSRENYGYTF
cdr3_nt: TGCAGCGTTGAAGAGGAGGGTTCGAGGGAAAACTATGGTTACACCTTC

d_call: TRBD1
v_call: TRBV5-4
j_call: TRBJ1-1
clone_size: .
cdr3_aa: CASSLRTGNAFF
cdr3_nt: TGTGCCAGCAGCTTAAGGACAGGGAATGCTTTCTTT

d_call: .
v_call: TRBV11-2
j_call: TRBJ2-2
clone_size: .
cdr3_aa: CASSPFVGLTGAGTGEPFF
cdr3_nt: TGTGCCAGCAGCCCCTTTGTTGGACTAACGGGAGCGGGCACCGGGGAGCCGTTTTTT

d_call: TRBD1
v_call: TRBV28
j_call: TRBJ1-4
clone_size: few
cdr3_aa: CASSPPGQGATNEKLFF
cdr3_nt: TGTGCCAGCAGCCCCCCGGGACAGGGGGCAACTAATGAAAAACTGTTTTTT

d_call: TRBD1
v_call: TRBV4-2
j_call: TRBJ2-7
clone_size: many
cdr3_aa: CASSQEGQDYEQYF
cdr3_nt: TGTGCCAGCAGCCAAGAGGGACAGGACTACGAGCAGTACTTC

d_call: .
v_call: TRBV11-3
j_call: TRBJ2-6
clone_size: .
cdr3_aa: CTSSSEGAGGANVLTF
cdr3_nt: TGTACCAGCAGCTCTGAAGGGGCGGGTGGGGCAAACGTACTGACTTTC

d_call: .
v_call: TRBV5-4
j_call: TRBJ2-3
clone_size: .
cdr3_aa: CASSTPTVDTRYF
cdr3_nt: TGTGCCAGCAGCACCCCGACCGTCGATACGCGGTATTTT

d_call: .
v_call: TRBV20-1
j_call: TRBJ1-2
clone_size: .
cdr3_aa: CSARGGNRDGYTF
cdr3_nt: TGCAGTGCTAGAGGAGGGAACAGGGATGGCTACACCTTC

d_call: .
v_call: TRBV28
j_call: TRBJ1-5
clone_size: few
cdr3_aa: CASSFSHGSNQPQHF
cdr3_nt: TGTGCCAGCAGTTTTTCTCACGGTAGCAATCAGCCCCAGCATTTT

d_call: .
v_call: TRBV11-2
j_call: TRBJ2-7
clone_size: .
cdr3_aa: CASSFADNEQYF
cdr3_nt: TGTGCCAGCAGCTTCGCAGACAATGAGCAGTACTTC

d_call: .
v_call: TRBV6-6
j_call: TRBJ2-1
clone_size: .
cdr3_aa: CVSMEDEQFF
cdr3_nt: TGTGTCAGCATGGAGGATGAACAGTTCTTC

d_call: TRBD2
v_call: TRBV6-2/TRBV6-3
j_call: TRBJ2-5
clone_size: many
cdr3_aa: CASIRLAGAPAQETQYF
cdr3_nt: TGTGCCAGCATTCGACTAGCGGGAGCCCCCGCGCAAGAGACCCAGTACTTC

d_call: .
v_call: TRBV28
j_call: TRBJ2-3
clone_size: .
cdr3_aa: CASSSPVTVHF
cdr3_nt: TGTGCCAGCAGTTCTCCGGTGACGGTTCACTTT

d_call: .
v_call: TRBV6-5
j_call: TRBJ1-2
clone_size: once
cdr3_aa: CASSYQQWRLGDYTF
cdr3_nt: TGTGCCAGCAGTTATCAACAGTGGCGGCTCGGTGACTACACCTTC

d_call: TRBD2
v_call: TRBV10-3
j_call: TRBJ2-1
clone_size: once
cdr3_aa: CAISWGSGDYNEQFF
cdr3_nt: TGTGCCATAAGTTGGGGTAGCGGGGACTACAATGAGCAGTTCTTC

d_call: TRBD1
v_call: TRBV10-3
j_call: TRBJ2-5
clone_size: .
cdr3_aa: CAIGEPQQGRGTQYF
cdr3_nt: TGTGCCATCGGTGAGCCACAACAGGGGCGTGGGACCCAATACTTC

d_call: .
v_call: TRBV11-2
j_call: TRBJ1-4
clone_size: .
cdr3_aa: CANSFWRGANEKLFF
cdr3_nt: TGTGCCAACAGCTTCTGGAGAGGGGCTAATGAAAAACTGTTTTTT

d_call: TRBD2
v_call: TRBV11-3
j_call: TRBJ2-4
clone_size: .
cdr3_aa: CASSYRRGGRESIQYF
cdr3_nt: TGTGCCAGCAGCTACAGACGGGGGGGGCGGGAAAGCATTCAGTACTTC

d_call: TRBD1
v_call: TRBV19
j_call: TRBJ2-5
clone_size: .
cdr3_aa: CASSRQGLKETQYF
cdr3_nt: TGTGCCAGTAGTCGACAGGGGTTGAAAGAGACCCAGTACTTC

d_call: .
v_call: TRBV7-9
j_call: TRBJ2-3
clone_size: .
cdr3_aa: CASSHSSSTDTQYF
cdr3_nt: TGTGCCAGCAGCCACTCTTCATCCACAGATACGCAGTATTTT

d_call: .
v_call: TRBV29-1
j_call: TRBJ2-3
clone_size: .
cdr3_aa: CSVHPKGRVDTQYF
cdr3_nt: TGCAGCGTCCACCCCAAGGGGCGCGTAGATACGCAGTATTTT

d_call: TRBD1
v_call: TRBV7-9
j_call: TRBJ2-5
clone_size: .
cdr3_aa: CASSPGQVTSQYF
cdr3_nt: TGTGCCAGCAGCCCGGGACAGGTCACGTCCCAGTACTTC

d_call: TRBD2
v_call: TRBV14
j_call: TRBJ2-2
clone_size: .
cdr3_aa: CAGSHGLAGTGELLF
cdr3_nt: TGTGCCGGCAGCCACGGACTAGCGGGCACCGGGGAGCTGCTTTTT

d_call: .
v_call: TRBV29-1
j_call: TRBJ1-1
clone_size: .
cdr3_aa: CGVRQDGNAEAFF
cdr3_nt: TGCGGCGTGCGACAGGACGGGAACGCTGAAGCTTTCTTT

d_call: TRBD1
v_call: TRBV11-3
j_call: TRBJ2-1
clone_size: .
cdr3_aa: CTTSLGDSDEQFF
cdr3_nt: TGTACCACCAGCTTAGGGGACAGCGATGAGCAGTTCTTC

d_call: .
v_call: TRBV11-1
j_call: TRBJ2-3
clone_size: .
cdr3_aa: CSSSLDWGSDMQYF
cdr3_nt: TGCTCCAGCAGCTTAGACTGGGGGTCAGATATGCAGTATTTT

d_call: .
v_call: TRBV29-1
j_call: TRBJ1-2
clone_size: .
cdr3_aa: CSVEEGGARDYGYTF
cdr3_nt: TGCAGCGTTGAAGAAGGGGGGGCCAGGGACTATGGCTACACCTTC

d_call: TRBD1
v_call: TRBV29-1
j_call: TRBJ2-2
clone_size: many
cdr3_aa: CSAVTGLPGELFF
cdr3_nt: TGCAGCGCTGTGACAGGGCTCCCCGGGGAGCTGTTTTTT

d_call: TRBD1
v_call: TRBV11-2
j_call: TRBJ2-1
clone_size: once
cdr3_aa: CASNLTHGQGYRCEQFF
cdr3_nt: TGTGCCAGCAACTTAACCCACGGACAGGGATACAGGTGTGAGCAGTTCTTC

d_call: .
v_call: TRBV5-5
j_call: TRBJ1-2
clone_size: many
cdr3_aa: CASSKGVGYGYTF
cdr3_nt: TGTGCCAGCAGTAAGGGGGTCGGCTATGGCTACACCTTC

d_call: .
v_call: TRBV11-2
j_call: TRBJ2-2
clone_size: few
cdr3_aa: CASSLERGSGGLFF
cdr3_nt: TGTGCCAGCAGCTTAGAAAGGGGCTCCGGGGGGCTGTTTTTT

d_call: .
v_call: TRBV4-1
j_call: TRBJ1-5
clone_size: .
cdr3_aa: CASSATVRSLNQPKHF
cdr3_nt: TGCGCCAGCAGCGCGACTGTCAGGTCCCTCAATCAGCCCAAGCATTTT

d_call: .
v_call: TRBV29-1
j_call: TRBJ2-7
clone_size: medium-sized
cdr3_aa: CSVGENLAYEQYF
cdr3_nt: TGCAGCGTGGGGGAAAATTTGGCATACGAGCAGTACTTC

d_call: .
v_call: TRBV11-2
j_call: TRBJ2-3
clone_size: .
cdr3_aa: CVSGLDRETDTQYF
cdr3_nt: TGTGTCAGCGGCTTGGATCGAGAGACAGATACGCAGTATTTT

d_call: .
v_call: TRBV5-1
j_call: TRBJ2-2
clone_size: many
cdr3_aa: CASSLGQGANTGELFF
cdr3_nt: TGCGCCAGCAGCTTGGGGCAGGGAGCGAACACCGGGGAGCTGTTTTTT

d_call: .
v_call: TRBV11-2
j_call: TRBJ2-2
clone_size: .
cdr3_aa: CASSLRGGSGSIAAGELFF
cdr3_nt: TGTGCCAGTAGCCTCCGAGGGGGTAGCGGTAGTATAGCGGCCGGGGAGCTGTTTTTT

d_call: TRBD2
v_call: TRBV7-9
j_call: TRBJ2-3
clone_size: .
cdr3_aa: CASSKTSGGAIAYF
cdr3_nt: TGTGCCAGCAGCAAAACTAGCGGGGGGGCAATCGCGTATTTT

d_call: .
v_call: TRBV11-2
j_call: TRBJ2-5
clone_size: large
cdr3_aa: CASSLESKGTQYF
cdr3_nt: TGTGCCAGCAGCTTAGAATCCAAGGGGACCCAGTACTTC

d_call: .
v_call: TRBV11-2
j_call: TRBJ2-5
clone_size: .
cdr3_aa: CASSSEGGLWGATTQYF
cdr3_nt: TGTGCCAGCAGCTCCGAAGGGGGTCTCTGGGGGGCAACGACCCAGTACTTC

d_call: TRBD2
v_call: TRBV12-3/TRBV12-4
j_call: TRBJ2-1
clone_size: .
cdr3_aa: CASIRARGDYNEQFF
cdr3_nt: TGTGCCAGTATCCGAGCCCGGGGGGACTACAATGAGCAGTTCTTC

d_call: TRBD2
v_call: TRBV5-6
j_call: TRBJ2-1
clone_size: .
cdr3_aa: CARSIKLARSNNEQFF
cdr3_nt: TGTGCCAGGAGCATAAAACTAGCGCGATCAAACAATGAGCAGTTCTTC

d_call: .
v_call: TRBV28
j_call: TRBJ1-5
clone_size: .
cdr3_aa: CASSPHTYNQTLHF
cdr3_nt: TGTGCCAGCAGCCCGCACACGTACAATCAGACCCTGCATTTT

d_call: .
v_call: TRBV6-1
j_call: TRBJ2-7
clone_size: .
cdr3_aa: CASSDFLPGLLVAYEQYF
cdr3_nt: TGTGCTAGCAGTGATTTCCTTCCGGGACTTTTAGTGGCTTACGAGCAGTACTTC

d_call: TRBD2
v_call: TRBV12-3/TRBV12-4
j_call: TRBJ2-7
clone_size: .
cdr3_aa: CARSLGDRLAVSSYEQYF
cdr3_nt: TGTGCCAGAAGTTTAGGAGACAGACTAGCAGTCAGCTCCTACGAACAGTACTTC

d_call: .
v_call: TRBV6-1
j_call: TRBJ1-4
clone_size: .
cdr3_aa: CARSEEGQGGEKLYF
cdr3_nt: TGTGCCCGCAGTGAAGAAGGGCAGGGCGGTGAAAAACTGTATTTT

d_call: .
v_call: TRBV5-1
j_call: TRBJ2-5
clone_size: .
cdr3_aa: CSSGPNQETQYF
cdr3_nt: TGCTCCAGCGGCCCCAACCAAGAGACCCAGTACTTC

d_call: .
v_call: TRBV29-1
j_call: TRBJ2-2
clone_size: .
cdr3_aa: CSAERRGKIGELFF
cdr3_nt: TGCAGCGCCGAACGAAGGGGGAAGATCGGGGAACTGTTTTTT

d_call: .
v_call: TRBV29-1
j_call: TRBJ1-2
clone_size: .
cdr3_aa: CSVGGEGSRENCGYTF
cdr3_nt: TGCAGCGTTGGAGGGGAGGGTTCGAGGGAAAACTGTGGTTACACCTTC

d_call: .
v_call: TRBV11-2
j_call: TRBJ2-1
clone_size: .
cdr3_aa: CASSSNGGNEQFF
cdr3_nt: TGTGCTAGCAGCTCCAATGGGGGCAATGAGCAGTTCTTC

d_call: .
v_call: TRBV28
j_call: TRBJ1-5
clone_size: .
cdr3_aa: CASTPHKYNQPQHF
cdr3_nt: TGTGCCAGCACCCCGCACAAGTACAATCAGCCCCAGCATTTT

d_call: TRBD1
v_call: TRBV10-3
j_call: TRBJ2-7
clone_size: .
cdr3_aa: CAISEGQGALTLHYEQYF
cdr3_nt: TGTGCCATCAGTGAAGGACAGGGGGCGCTCACCTTGCACTACGAGCAGTACTTC

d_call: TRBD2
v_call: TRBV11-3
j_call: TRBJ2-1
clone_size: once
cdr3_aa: CASSLGTSGKLELFF
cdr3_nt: TGTGCCAGCAGTTTAGGAACTAGCGGGAAACTTGAGCTGTTCTTC

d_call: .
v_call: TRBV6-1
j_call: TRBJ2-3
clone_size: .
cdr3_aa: CASNLEQETDTQYF
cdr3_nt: TGTGCCAGCAACCTGGAGCAGGAGACAGATACGCAGTATTTT

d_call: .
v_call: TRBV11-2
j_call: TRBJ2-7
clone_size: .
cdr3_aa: CASSRLTQGKVYEQYF
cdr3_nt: TGTGCCAGCAGCCGACTAACGCAGGGTAAGGTCTACGAGCAGTACTTC

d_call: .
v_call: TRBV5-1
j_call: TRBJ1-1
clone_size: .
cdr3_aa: CASSDANTEALF
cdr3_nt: TGCGCCAGCAGCGACGCCAACACTGAAGCTCTCTTT

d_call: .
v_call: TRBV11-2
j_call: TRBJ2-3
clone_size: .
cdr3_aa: CANSLRLPTVTQYF
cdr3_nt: TGTGCCAACAGCCTGAGACTGCCCACAGTTACGCAGTATTTT